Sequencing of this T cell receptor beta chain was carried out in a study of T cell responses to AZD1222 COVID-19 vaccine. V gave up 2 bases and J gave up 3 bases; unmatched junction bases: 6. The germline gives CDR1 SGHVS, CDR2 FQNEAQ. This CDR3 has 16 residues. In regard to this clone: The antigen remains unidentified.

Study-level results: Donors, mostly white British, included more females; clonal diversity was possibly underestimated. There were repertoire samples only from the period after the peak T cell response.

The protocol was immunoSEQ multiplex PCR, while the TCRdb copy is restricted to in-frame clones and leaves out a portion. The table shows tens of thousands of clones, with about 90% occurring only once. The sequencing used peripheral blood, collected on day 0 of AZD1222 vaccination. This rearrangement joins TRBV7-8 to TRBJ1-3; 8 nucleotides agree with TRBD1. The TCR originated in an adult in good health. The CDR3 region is CASSLRLTGVGNTIYF. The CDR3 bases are TGTGCCAGCAGCTTACGCCTGACAGGGGTTGGAAACACCATATATTTT.